The 23 T cell receptor beta chains in this list originate from one sample, sequenced in a study of blood T cell repertoires in COVID-19 (dated by TCRdb to the early 2020s). Libraries were prepared through the immunoSEQ multiplex PCR assay. TCRdb took over this immuneACCESS table, retaining in-frame rearrangements with V and J assigned. Such tables are incomplete; in checked studies, under half of the missing clones stem from an unresolved V gene, and the remainder is unexplained. Here the sample has about 46,000 clones; 80% to 85% occur a single time. Around 7% of the sample is in the top ten clones. Sequenced input: peripheral blood. These receptors originate from a man in his 60s with active COVID-19.

J is TRBJ2-7 and V is TRBV27; 9 bases align to TRBD1. V lost 4 bases to trimming and J lost 3 bases; unmatched junction nucleotides: 10. This CDR3 is 16 amino acids long. Germline values: CDR1 MNHEY, CDR2 SMNVEV (reference sequence). Here the CDR3 reads CASSSSGTGRLYEQYF. CDR3 in DNA: TGTGCCAGCAGTTCGTCCGGGACAGGGAGACTCTACGAGCAGTACTTC.

The chain joins TRBV5-8 to TRBJ2-1, with 8 bases aligning to TRBD1. The V segment lost 4 bases and the J segment 5 bases; nucleotides outside the gene matches: 8. Germline V gene data show CDR1 as SGHTS and CDR2 as YDEGEE. The CDR3 is 15 residues long. CDR3 nucleotides: TGTGCCAGCAGCGTGGACAGGGTAGGCGACAATGAGCAGTTCTTC. It specifies CASSVDRVGDNEQFF. Complete variable domain (other parts from reference TRBV5-8 and TRBJ2-1): EAGVTQSPTHLIKTRGQQATLRCSPISGHTSVYWYQQALGLGLQFLLWYDEGEERNRGNFPPRFSGRQFPNYSSELNVNALELEDSALYLCASSVDRVGDNEQFFGPGTRLTVL.

V is TRBV19 and J is TRBJ1-2; 9 bases map to TRBD1. Germline V gives CDR1 LNHDA, CDR2 SQIVND (reference sequence). Germline trimming cut 8 bases from V and 6 bases from J; bases unmatched to any gene: 13. This CDR3 is 15 amino acids long. The chain's CDR3 is CASGGQGKGAHGYTF. Written as DNA, the CDR3 is TGTGCCAGTGGGGGACAGGGAAAAGGGGCTCATGGCTACACCTTC. Full variable domain (rest looked up from reference TRBV19 and TRBJ1-2): DGGITQSPKYLFRKEGQNVTLSCEQNLNHDAMYWYRQDPGQGLRLIYYSQIVNDFQKGDIAEGYSVSREKKESFPLTVTSAQKNPTAFYLCASGGQGKGAHGYTFGSGTRLTVV.

The rearrangement links TRBV6-2 or TRBV6-3 to TRBJ2-1; the D gene is possibly TRBD2 (7 bases). Looked up from germline, CDR1 is MNHEY and CDR2 is SVGEGT. CDR3 length equals 16 residues. Trimming pared 0 bases from V and 3 bases from J, leaving 12 bases between. The CDR3 protein is CASSYSGGGDYNEQFF. DNA for the CDR3: TGTGCCAGCAGTTACTCCGGCGGGGGCGACTACAATGAGCAGTTCTTC.

This clone was seen a single time. The V gene is TRBV28, the J gene TRBJ1-2; D not certain. The germline V gene has CDR1 MDHEN and CDR2 SYDVKM. The CDR3 length is 14 residues. V lost 3 bases and J lost 3, with 11 bases in between. Here the CDR3 DNA reads TGTGCCAGCAGTTTGGGTCACAGCCACTATGGCTACACCTTC. This sequence encodes CASSLGHSHYGYTF.

V gene TRBV11-2 combines with J gene TRBJ2-1; 9 positions match TRBD2. The CDR3 has 16 amino acids. Germline CDR1 reads SGHAT; CDR2 reads FQNNGV. V lost 6 bases to trimming and J lost 7 bases; unmatched junction nucleotides: 13. CDR3 loop: CASRTPGGLAGNEQFF. The CDR3 nucleotides read TGTGCCAGCAGAACACCTGGAGGCCTAGCGGGGAATGAGCAGTTCTTC. The complete variable domain, with remaining parts taken from reference TRBV11-2 and TRBJ2-1, reads EAGVAQSPRYKIIEKRQSVAFWCNPISGHATLYWYQQILGQGPKLLIQFQNNGVVDDSQLPKDRFSAERLKGVDSTLKIQPAKLEDSAVYLCASRTPGGLAGNEQFFGPGTRLTVL.

The V and J genes are TRBV28 and TRBJ2-7, with 11 bases identical to TRBD1. This CDR3 has 15 amino acids. V gave up 6 bases and J gave up 0 bases; unmatched junction bases: 4. Germline CDR1 is MDHEN and CDR2 is SYDVKM. This CDR3 reads CASRTGTGGSYEQYF. In nucleotides, the CDR3 is TGTGCCAGCAGAACCGGGACAGGGGGCTCCTACGAGCAGTACTTC.

The V call is TRBV7-8, the J call TRBJ2-3; 9 bases are a match to TRBD2. Trimming cost V 2 bases and J 0 bases; bases outside gene matches: 9. Germline V gene sequence: CDR1 SGHVS, CDR2 FQNEAQ. The CDR3 is 18 residues long. CDR3 in DNA: TGTGCCAGCAGCTTAATAGCGGGAGCCGATACTAGCACAGATACGCAGTATTTT. Protein product: CASSLIAGADTSTDTQYF.

This clone came up a few times. The chain couples TRBV5-1 to TRBJ2-7; TRBD1 aligns across 7 bases. Germline-derived CDR1 and CDR2 are SGHRS and YFSETQ. V trimming: 4 bases; J trimming: 6 bases; junction bases outside the gene matches: 10. CDR3 length: 14 residues. The CDR3, as DNA: TGCGCCAGCAGCCCCCAGAGACAGGGAATCGAGCAGTACTTC. Amino acids: CASSPQRQGIEQYF.

The rearrangement uses TRBV9 and TRBJ2-5; 8 bases map to TRBD1. The V segment lost 4 bases and the J segment 4 bases; nucleotides outside the gene matches: 6. The CDR3 extends over 14 amino acids. The V gene's germline CDR1 is SGDLS and CDR2 YYNGEE. The DNA for the CDR3 is TGTGCCAGCAGCCGCAGGGGGCTAGGAGAGACCCAGTACTTC. It translates to CASSRRGLGETQYF. The full variable domain, in which reference TRBV9 and TRBJ2-5 provide the parts outside the CDR3, is DSGVTQTPKHLITATGQRVTLRCSPRSGDLSVYWYQQSLDQGLQFLIQYYNGEERAKGNILERFSAQQFPDLHSELNLSSLELGDSALYFCASSRRGLGETQYFGPGTRLLVL.

The J gene is TRBJ2-5, the V gene TRBV7-9; 10 nucleotides agree with TRBD2. The trim removed 3 bases at V and 4 bases at J, leaving 11 bases unmatched. This CDR3 has 17 amino acids. Per the germline V gene, CDR1 is SEHNR and CDR2 is FQNEAQ (reference sequence). The CDR3 region has the DNA TGTGCCAGCAGCTTTTATGGAGATGCTAGCGGGGGAGAGACCCAGTACTTC. Protein: CASSFYGDASGGETQYF.

The rearrangement uses TRBV7-2 and TRBJ2-7; tentatively, D is TRBD1 (6 bases). The CDR3 consists of 12 residues. Trimming stripped 4 bases from V and 4 bases from J, with 8 bases between. Germline-derived CDR1 and CDR2 are SGHTA and FQGNSA. CDR3 in DNA: TGTGCCAGCAGCTCACAGGGATACGAGCAGTACTTC. Translated, it gives CASSSQGYEQYF. Using reference TRBV7-2 and TRBJ2-7 for the parts outside the CDR3, the full variable domain is GAGVSQSPSNKVTEKGKDVELRCDPISGHTALYWYRQSLGQGLEFLIYFQGNSAPDKSGLPSDRFSAERTGGSVSTLTIQRTQQEDSAVYLCASSSQGYEQYFGPGTRLTVT.

This clone was recorded a few times. V gene TRBV28 combines with J gene TRBJ1-4, with TRBD1 as a possible D gene (6 bases). Trimming cost V 2 bases and J 4 bases, with 17 bases left between them. Germline values: CDR1 MDHEN, CDR2 SYDVKM. The length of the CDR3 is 17 residues. The CDR3 region has the DNA TGTGCCAGCAGTTTACAGCAGGGCGGGGGCCTTAATGAAAAACTGTTTTTT. Protein: CASSLQQGGGLNEKLFF.

The chain couples TRBV12-3 or TRBV12-4 to TRBJ1-2; weak D call: TRBD1 (5 bases). The CDR3 is 13 residues long. Trimming took off 2 bases at V and 8 bases at J, with 12 bases between the two ends. The CDR3 region is CASSLTQGSGYTF. The CDR3 coding sequence is TGTGCCAGCAGTTTAACCCAGGGTTCGGGCTACACCTTC.

The chain recombines TRBV6-6 with TRBJ1-4, with D possibly matching TRBD1 (5 bases). Trimming stripped 6 bases from V and 0 bases from J, with 8 bases between. Germline V CDR1 and CDR2: MNHNY, SVGAGI (reference sequence). The CDR3 length is 14 residues. This CDR3 is CASRGGATNEKLFF. CDR3 DNA: TGTGCCAGCAGGGGGGGGGCAACTAATGAAAAACTGTTTTTT.

J is TRBJ1-1 and V is TRBV12-5; D is unclear. Germline V gives CDR1 LGHNT, CDR2 FRNRAP. This CDR3 spans 14 amino acids. V lost 6 bases, J lost 0 bases, and 11 bases lay in between. For the CDR3, the DNA is TGTGCTAGTGGGTATGACACTTTGAACACTGAAGCTTTCTTT. This gives the protein CASGYDTLNTEAFF.

V gene TRBV28 combines with J gene TRBJ1-5; 7 bases are a match to TRBD1. The J segment lost 6 bases and the V segment lost 5 bases, leaving 7 bases of the junction unmatched. The CDR3 spans 14 residues. Germline-derived CDR1 and CDR2 are MDHEN and SYDVKM. CDR3 protein: CASSPGGGSQPQHF. The CDR3 nucleotides read TGTGCCAGCAGTCCCGGAGGGGGCAGTCAGCCCCAGCATTTT.

The V and J genes are TRBV7-3 and TRBJ2-7, with D possibly matching TRBD2 (6 bases). This CDR3 comprises 15 residues. Trimming cost V 5 bases and J 4 bases, with 18 bases left between them. Per the germline V gene, CDR1 is SGHTA and CDR2 is FQGTGA. As DNA, the CDR3 is TGTGCCAGCAGCCCTACCGGGAGTAGTTGGTACGAGCAGTACTTC. The encoded protein is CASSPTGSSWYEQYF.

This chain connects TRBV7-9 to TRBJ1-6; no firm D call. The CDR3 runs 13 residues. From germline, CDR1 is SEHNR and CDR2 FQNEAQ (reference sequence). V shed 5 bases and J shed 10 bases, with 12 bases lying between them. The CDR3 here is CASSRDAYSPLHF. CDR3 in DNA: TGTGCCAGCAGCCGGGATGCCTACTCACCCCTCCACTTT. Supplemented by reference TRBV7-9 and TRBJ1-6, the full variable domain reads DTGVSQNPRHKITKRGQNVTFRCDPISEHNRLYWYRQTLGQGPEFLTYFQNEAQLEKSRLLSDRFSAERPKGSFSTLEIQRTEQGDSAMYLCASSRDAYSPLHFGNGTRLTVT.

This chain links TRBV6-6 with TRBJ2-7; the D gene is possibly TRBD1 (5 bases). CDR1 and CDR2 from the germline V gene are MNHNY and SVGAGI (reference sequence). The CDR3 spans 15 residues. V was cut by 11 bases and J by 2 bases, with 22 bases left in between. The CDR3 protein is CAPRIGRVGTYEQYF. The CDR3 coding sequence is TGTGCCCCTCGGATAGGCAGGGTGGGTACCTACGAGCAGTACTTC.

This chain links TRBV6-1 with TRBJ1-1; 9 nucleotides align to TRBD1. Germline CDR1 reads MNHNS; CDR2 reads SASEGT. This CDR3 is 14 amino acids long. With V trimmed by 1 base and J by 8 bases, 5 bases remained unmatched. The CDR3: CASSEVQDRGEAFF. CDR3 nucleotide sequence: TGTGCCAGCAGTGAAGTACAGGACAGGGGCGAAGCTTTCTTT.

The chain is built from TRBV6-5 and TRBJ1-3; TRBD1 agrees at 7 bases. V trimming: 6 bases; J trimming: 4 bases; junction bases outside the gene matches: 6. CDR3 length: 14 residues. CDR1 and CDR2 from the germline V gene are MNHEY and SVGAGI. DNA of the CDR3: TGTGCCAGCAGGGCGACAGGGAAGGGAAACACCATATATTTT. Protein: CASRATGKGNTIYF.

This clone was seen once. The rearrangement joins TRBV2 to TRBJ1-4; D possibly corresponds to TRBD1 (5 bases). The CDR3 extends over 13 amino acids. The V gene's germline CDR1 is SNHLY and CDR2 FYNNEI. V was cut by 5 bases and J by 8 bases, with 12 bases left in between. This chain's CDR3 is CASSQGQGEKLFF. CDR3 coding DNA: TGTGCCAGCAGTCAAGGACAAGGAGAAAAACTGTTTTTT.